This passage covers 13 T cell receptor beta chains from one sample sequenced in a study of blood T cell repertoires in COVID-19. TCRdb's table, derived via immunoSEQ multiplex PCR, lists solely in-frame clones and lacks some. The data hold some 190,000 clones, with about 80% observed a single time. Specimen: PBMCs or T cells enriched from blood (not recorded which). The receptors here all came from a man in his fifties or sixties who had been exposed to COVID-19.

The gene calls are TRBV21-1 and TRBJ2-7; the D call of TRBD2 is as the table states it, not checked on the DNA. TRBV21-1 is a listed pseudogene. CDR3 size: 16 residues. The CDR3 loop reads CANTLEGLAGEYEQYF. The CDR3 DNA is TGTGCTAATACCCTGGAGGGACTAGCGGGGGAATACGAGCAGTACTTC.

V gene TRBV4-3 combines with J gene TRBJ1-1; 8 bases match TRBD1. The germline V gene has CDR1 LGHNA and CDR2 YSLEER. V lost 2 bases and J lost 1; bases outside the gene matches: 3. The CDR3 consists of 15 residues. The CDR3 spells CASSQRQGANTEAFF. For the CDR3, the DNA is TGCGCCAGCAGCCAACGCCAGGGGGCGAACACTGAAGCTTTCTTT.

V usage is TRBV29-1 and J usage is TRBJ2-2, with a weak D call TRBD1 (6 bases). Germline V lookup: CDR1 SQVTM, CDR2 ANQGSEA. Between the trimmed V and J ends, which lost 4 bases and 2 bases, there was a span of 17 bases. The CDR3 length is 16 residues. The CDR3 region is CSVVQTGGINTGELFF. The CDR3 coding sequence is TGCAGCGTTGTCCAGACAGGCGGCATTAACACCGGGGAGCTGTTTTTT.

The J gene is TRBJ1-5, the V gene TRBV19, with D possibly TRBD1 on 6 matching bases. This CDR3 has 14 amino acids. Germline CDR1 and CDR2: LNHDA and SQIVND (reference sequence). Trimming left V 7 bases short and J 1 base short, with 11 bases between. The CDR3 coding sequence is TGTGCCAGTAACCCTACAGGGAGCAATCAGCCCCAGCATTTT. Its protein is CASNPTGSNQPQHF.

This chain's CDR3 is CASSARVVNTEAFF. The CDR3 DNA follows: TGTGCCAGCAGTGCACGGGTAGTAAACACTGAAGCTTTCTTT. The chain couples TRBV2 to TRBJ1-1; no firm D call. Trimming shortened V by 4 bases and J by 2 bases, and 11 bases separated the two germline ends. Germline assignment: CDR1 SNHLY and CDR2 FYNNEI. This CDR3 is built from 14 residues.

This clone was seen only once. The chain links TRBV12-3 or TRBV12-4 to TRBJ1-5; TRBD1 matches at 9 bases. This CDR3 region has 13 residues. V dropped 6 bases and J dropped 9; count of bases not matched to a gene: 6. CDR3 sequence reads: CASSEQGAGPQHF. The CDR3 region has the DNA TGTGCCAGCAGCGAACAGGGGGCCGGGCCCCAGCATTTT.

The chain couples TRBV29-1 to TRBJ2-6; 7 nucleotides match TRBD1. Germline CDR1 SQVTM, CDR2 ANQGSEA. The CDR3 extends over 13 amino acids. With V trimmed by 7 bases and J by 4 bases, 4 bases remained unmatched. The CDR3 DNA is TGCAGCGCCGGGACAGCCGGGGCCAACGTCCTGACTTTC. It specifies CSAGTAGANVLTF.

The rearrangement joins TRBV5-1 to TRBJ2-5, with TRBD1 identical over 9 bases. Unmatched junction bases numbered 3, after V lost 0 bases and J lost 3 bases. Germline V gene sequence: CDR1 SGHRS, CDR2 YFSETQ. The CDR3 contains 15 residues. The CDR3 loop is CASSLARDREETQYF. CDR3 bases: TGCGCCAGCAGCTTGGCTCGGGACAGGGAAGAGACCCAGTACTTC.

The rearrangement uses TRBV6-5 and TRBJ2-7; TRBD1 might be the D (6 bases). Per germline, CDR1 MNHEY and CDR2 SVGAGI. V was clipped by 2 bases and J by 1 base, with 15 bases between them. The CDR3 spans 16 residues. The DNA for the CDR3 is TGTGCCAGCAGTTACCCCACGGAAGGGGGTTCCTACGAGCAGTACTTC. Translated, it gives CASSYPTEGGSYEQYF.

The chain employs TRBV11-2 and TRBJ1-2, with 8 bases identical to TRBD1. Germline V gives CDR1 SGHAT, CDR2 FQNNGV. The trim removed 6 bases at V and 4 bases at J, leaving 7 bases unmatched. CDR3 length equals 14 residues. In DNA, the CDR3 is TGTGCCAGCAGTCAGGGGGCGACCCTCTATGGCTACACCTTC. It yields the protein CASSQGATLYGYTF. The variable domain in full, completed from reference TRBV11-2 and TRBJ1-2, reads EAGVAQSPRYKIIEKRQSVAFWCNPISGHATLYWYQQILGQGPKLLIQFQNNGVVDDSQLPKDRFSAERLKGVDSTLKIQPAKLEDSAVYLCASSQGATLYGYTFGSGTRLTVV.

There are many counts of this clone. V is TRBV29-1 and J is TRBJ2-7, with 8 bases fitting TRBD2. Germline CDR1 and CDR2: SQVTM and ANQGSEA. The ends lost 7 bases at V and 6 bases at J; junction bases unmatched: 17. The CDR3 consists of 15 residues. CDR3 loop: CSAWVLSGSRAEQYF. The CDR3 DNA reads as TGCAGCGCCTGGGTCCTCAGCGGGAGCAGGGCCGAGCAGTACTTC.

The chain has TRBV7-3 and TRBJ2-1; possible D gene TRBD2, 6 bases. Germline lookup yields CDR1 SGHTA and CDR2 FQGTGA. V lost 2 bases and J lost 0, with 14 bases in between. The CDR3 covers 17 residues. The chain's CDR3 is CASSLGAGRASYNEQFF. CDR3 bases: TGTGCCAGCAGCTTAGGTGCGGGGCGGGCCTCCTACAATGAGCAGTTCTTC.

The rearrangement joins TRBV5-6 to TRBJ2-4; 8 bases align to TRBD1. Germline V lookup: CDR1 SGHDT, CDR2 YYEEEE. V lost 5 bases to trimming and J lost 1 base; unmatched junction nucleotides: 11. The CDR3 contains 17 residues. This chain's CDR3 is CASRPTGEVGAKNIQYF. The CDR3 DNA sequence: TGTGCCAGCAGGCCGACAGGGGAGGTTGGGGCCAAAAACATTCAGTACTTC.